One and the same sample provided the 21 T cell receptor beta chains below, sequenced in a study of blood T cell repertoires in COVID-19. TCRdb's copy holds only in-frame clones and misses some; the assay was immunoSEQ multiplex PCR. The profile covers hundreds of thousands of clones, with 70% to 90% appearing a single time and approximately 1.5% taken by the ten largest. The material sequenced was PBMCs or T cells enriched from blood (not recorded which). These receptors originate from a woman aged 18-29 years who had been exposed to COVID-19.

The rearrangement uses TRBV5-1 and TRBJ2-3; 7 bases map to TRBD1. The CDR3 totals 15 residues. Germline loops: CDR1 SGHRS, CDR2 YFSETQ. J was trimmed by 3 bases and V by 1 base; bases with no gene match: 5. The CDR3 DNA is TGCGCCAGCAGCTTGTACAGGGGAGAAACAGATACGCAGTATTTT. Encoded protein: CASSLYRGETDTQYF.

The CDR3 loop is CASSQGTGELFF. The CDR3 nucleotides are TGTGCCAGCAGCCAAGGGACAGGGGAGCTGTTTTTT. J is TRBJ2-2 and V is TRBV3-1 (or the pseudogene TRBV3-2); tentative D call: TRBD1 (5 bases). From germline, CDR1 is LGHDT and CDR2 YNNKEL (reference sequence). The CDR3 is 12 amino acids. V was clipped by 1 base and J by 8 bases, with 5 bases between them.

The V gene is TRBV2, the J gene TRBJ2-3, with D uncertain. Germline V gene sequence: CDR1 SNHLY, CDR2 FYNNEI. CDR3 size: 13 residues. The germline V and J ends were trimmed by 2 bases and 3 bases, with 6 bases remaining between them. The CDR3, as DNA: TGTGCCAGCAGTGAACCCAGGACAGATACGCAGTATTTT. It translates to CASSEPRTDTQYF.

The J gene is TRBJ2-1, the V gene TRBV11-1; TRBD2 agrees at 15 bases. Trimming at V came to 4 bases and at J to 8 bases, leaving 3 bases not matched to a gene. The CDR3 totals 15 residues. Germline CDR1 reads SGHAT; CDR2 reads FQDESV (reference sequence). CDR3: CASSSGLAGGDEQFF. In DNA, the CDR3 is TGTGCCAGCAGCTCAGGACTAGCGGGAGGGGATGAGCAGTTCTTC.

This chain links TRBV5-1 with TRBJ1-4, with 10 bases matching TRBD1. The CDR3 consists of 14 residues. Germline CDR1 SGHRS, CDR2 YFSETQ. The V and J ends lost 4 bases and 8 bases, in that order; junction bases with no gene match: 5. CDR3 bases: TGCGCCAGCAGCGTCGGACAGGGGGACGAAAAACTGTTTTTT. It encodes CASSVGQGDEKLFF.

V gene TRBV2 combines with J gene TRBJ1-3; the match to TRBD1 covers 8 bases. V gave up 4 bases and J gave up 0 bases; unmatched junction bases: 2. The CDR3 length is 15 residues. Germline CDR1 is SNHLY and CDR2 is FYNNEI. CDR3 sequence: CASSGDRSSGNTIYF. CDR3 coding DNA: TGTGCCAGCAGTGGGGACAGGAGCTCTGGAAACACCATATATTTT.

This sequence joins TRBV28 and TRBJ2-7, with D possibly being TRBD2 (6 bases). V was pared by 3 bases and J by 3 bases, with 24 bases between. CDR3 length: 18 residues. The germline V gene encodes CDR1 MDHEN and CDR2 SYDVKM. DNA of the CDR3: TGTGCCAGCAGTTTCAGCGGAGTAATCGGGAGCTATGGCTACGAGCAGTACTTC. This codes for CASSFSGVIGSYGYEQYF. The whole variable domain, remainder taken from reference TRBV28 and TRBJ2-7, is DVKVTQSSRYLVKRTGEKVFLECVQDMDHENMFWYRQDPGLGLRLIYFSYDVKMKEKGDIPEGYSVSREKKERFSLILESASTNQTSMYLCASSFSGVIGSYGYEQYFGPGTRLTVT.

The rearrangement uses TRBV5-8 and TRBJ1-2, with a possible D match to TRBD1 (6 bases). The CDR3 contains 13 residues. With 2 bases removed from V and 12 bases from J, the gap between germline ends came to 17 bases. The germline gives CDR1 SGHTS, CDR2 YDEGEE. In DNA form, the CDR3 reads TGTGCCAGCAGCTTAATCGCAGGGGCTGGGCACACCTTC. This gives the protein CASSLIAGAGHTF.

The chain joins TRBV20-1 to TRBJ2-7; D is unclear. The germline V gene has CDR1 DFQATT and CDR2 SNEGSKA (reference sequence). CDR3 length equals 12 residues. V gave up 3 bases and J gave up 2 bases, with 8 bases separating them. CDR3 nucleotide sequence: TGCAGTGCTAGTACGGGTCCCTACGAGCAGTACTTC. Its protein is CSASTGPYEQYF.

The rearrangement joins TRBV5-6 to TRBJ2-3; the match to TRBD2 covers 8 bases. CDR3 length: 15 amino acids. With V trimmed by 3 bases and J by 2 bases, 5 bases remained unmatched. In germline, CDR1 is SGHDT, CDR2 YYEEEE. This CDR3 reads CASSWIAGTTDTQYF. The CDR3, as DNA: TGTGCCAGCAGCTGGATAGCGGGGACCACAGATACGCAGTATTTT. Drawing the rest from reference TRBV5-6 and TRBJ2-3, the complete variable domain is DAGVTQSPTHLIKTRGQQVTLRCSPKSGHDTVSWYQQALGQGPQFIFQYYEEEERQRGNFPDRFSGHQFPNYSSELNVNALLLGDSALYLCASSWIAGTTDTQYFGPGTRLTVL.

The genes are TRBV4-2 and TRBJ2-2; 9 nucleotides match TRBD2. The junction had 15 bases not matched to a gene; V was cut back by 4 bases and J by 3 bases. CDR3 size: 19 residues. Germline V gives CDR1 LGHNA, CDR2 YNFKEQ. CDR3 coding DNA: TGTGCCAGCAGCCCGCTGGGGTGGCGGGAGGGCCTCGACACCGGGGAGCTGTTTTTT. Translated: CASSPLGWREGLDTGELFF.

This chain joins TRBV4-2 and TRBJ1-2, with D perhaps matching TRBD1 (5 bases). The V end was cut by 1 base, the J end by 6 bases, with 21 bases between. This CDR3 contains 17 residues. Germline values: CDR1 LGHNA, CDR2 YNFKEQ. DNA for the CDR3: TGTGCCAGCAGCCAAGGTCGTAGGGAGGAGGGGTTTCATGGCTACACCTTC. This codes for CASSQGRREEGFHGYTF.

J is TRBJ2-1 and V is TRBV27, with D possibly TRBD2 on 5 matching bases. Germline CDR1 and CDR2: MNHEY and SMNVEV (reference sequence). Trimming left V 0 bases short and J 3 bases short, with 15 bases between. This CDR3 spans 17 amino acids. The CDR3 DNA reads TGTGCCAGCAGTTTATCGCGCGGACGGACTTACTACAATGAGCAGTTCTTC. As protein: CASSLSRGRTYYNEQFF.

This clone appeared once. V is TRBV4-2 and J is TRBJ1-5; D possibly corresponds to TRBD1 (6 bases). CDR1 is LGHNA, CDR2 YNFKEQ, per germline. Trimming removed 5 bases from V and 4 bases from J, with 18 bases in between. The CDR3 loop spans 16 amino acids. CDR3 in amino acids: CASSLSRGQSNQPQHF. The DNA of the CDR3 is TGTGCCAGCAGCTTGTCGAGAGGACAGTCAAATCAGCCCCAGCATTTT.

This clone was observed a handful of times. The V call is TRBV3-1 (or the pseudogene TRBV3-2), the J call TRBJ1-5; unclear D gene. The CDR3 has 13 residues. Germline V gives CDR1 LGHDT, CDR2 YNNKEL (reference sequence). V was cut by 0 bases and J by 7 bases, with 7 bases left in between. The CDR3 is CASSQDRVQPQHF. CDR3 nucleotide sequence: TGTGCCAGCAGCCAAGATCGAGTGCAGCCCCAGCATTTT.

The chain joins TRBV6-5 to TRBJ1-2; D not resolved. The CDR3 has 13 amino acids. Trimming left V 7 bases short and J 2 bases short, with 11 bases between. CDR1 is MNHEY and CDR2 is SVGAGI in the germline V gene. CDR3 sequence reads: CASKTGSNYGYTF. The CDR3 coding sequence is TGTGCCAGCAAAACGGGATCCAACTATGGCTACACCTTC.

This clone came up a few times. The J gene is TRBJ2-7, the V gene TRBV6-5; TRBD1 matches 11 bases. Germline trimming cut 8 bases from V and 7 bases from J; bases unmatched to any gene: 13. The CDR3 extends over 15 amino acids. Germline lookup yields CDR1 MNHEY and CDR2 SVGAGI. CDR3 loop: CASCPGTGGIWEQYF. DNA for the CDR3: TGTGCCAGCTGCCCGGGGACAGGGGGAATATGGGAGCAGTACTTC.

The gene calls are TRBV5-1 and TRBJ2-2, with 12 bases lining up with TRBD1. J was trimmed by 5 bases and V by 2 bases; bases with no gene match: 7. Germline CDR1 is SGHRS and CDR2 is YFSETQ. The CDR3 runs to 17 residues. This chain's CDR3 is CASSLSPGQGATGELFF. CDR3 coding DNA: TGCGCCAGCAGCTTATCTCCGGGACAGGGGGCAACCGGGGAGCTGTTTTTT.

The chain is built from TRBV5-4 and TRBJ2-7; 10 nucleotides match TRBD1. Germline CDR1 is SGHNT and CDR2 is YYREEE (reference sequence). The CDR3 contains 15 residues. Trimming at V came to 0 bases and at J to 3 bases, leaving 3 bases not matched to a gene. The CDR3 nucleotides are TGTGCCAGCAGCTTGGGACAGGGGGCCTTCTACGAGCAGTACTTC. Residues: CASSLGQGAFYEQYF.

The chain joins TRBV27 to TRBJ1-5, with 8 bases aligning to TRBD1. Germline-derived CDR1 and CDR2 are MNHEY and SMNVEV (reference sequence). The CDR3 has 17 amino acids. With 5 bases clipped from V and 0 bases from J, the junction kept 9 bases outside the gene matches. CDR3: CASSTPPGGYSNQPQHF. As DNA, the CDR3 is TGTGCCAGCAGTACCCCCCCAGGGGGCTATAGCAATCAGCCCCAGCATTTT.

The chain joins TRBV9 to TRBJ1-1; unclear D gene. The CDR3 is made up of 14 amino acids. Germline lookup yields CDR1 SGDLS and CDR2 YYNGEE. Trimming cost V 0 bases and J 1 base, with 7 bases left between them. The CDR3 here is CASSVGRKNTEAFF. CDR3 nucleotides: TGTGCCAGCAGCGTAGGCAGAAAGAACACTGAAGCTTTCTTT.